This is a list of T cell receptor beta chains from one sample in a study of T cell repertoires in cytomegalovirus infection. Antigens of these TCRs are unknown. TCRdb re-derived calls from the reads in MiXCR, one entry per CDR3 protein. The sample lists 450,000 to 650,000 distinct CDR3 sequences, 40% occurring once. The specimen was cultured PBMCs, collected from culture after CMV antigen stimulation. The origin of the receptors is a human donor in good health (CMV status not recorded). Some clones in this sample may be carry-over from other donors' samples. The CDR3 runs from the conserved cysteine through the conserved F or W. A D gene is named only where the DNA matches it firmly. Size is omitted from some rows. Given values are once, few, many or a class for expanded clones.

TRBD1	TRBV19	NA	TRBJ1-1	CASSVRGRKTEAFF	TGTGCCAGTAGTGTCAGGGGGCGTAAGACTGAAGCTTTCTTT
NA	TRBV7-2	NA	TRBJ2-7	CASSLSRDGTYEQYF	TGTGCCAGCAGCTTAAGTCGGGACGGCACCTACGAGCAGTACTTC
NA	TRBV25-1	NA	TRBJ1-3	CASSDWGGNTIYF	TGTGCCAGCAGTGATTGGGGTGGAAACACCATATATTTT
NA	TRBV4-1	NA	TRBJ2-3	CASRSERADTQYF	TGCGCCAGCAGATCCGAAAGAGCCGATACGCAGTATTTT
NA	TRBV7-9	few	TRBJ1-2	CASSQQGPQGYTF	TGTGCCAGCAGCCAACAGGGACCCCAAGGCTACACCTTC
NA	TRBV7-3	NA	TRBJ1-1	CASSDTRGGDTEAFF	TGTGCCAGCAGCGATACACGTGGGGGAGACACTGAAGCTTTCTTT
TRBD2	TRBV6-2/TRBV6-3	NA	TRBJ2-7	CATASGRVSLSYEQYF	TGTGCCACCGCGTCGGGGAGGGTTTCCCTCTCCTACGAGCAGTACTTC
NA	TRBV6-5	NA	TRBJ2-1	CASSIRTGGNEQFF	TGTGCCAGCAGCATAAGGACAGGAGGGAATGAGCAGTTCTTC
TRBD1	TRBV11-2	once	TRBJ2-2	CASSLQGTAFGELFF	TGTGCCAGCAGCCTCCAAGGGACAGCCTTCGGGGAGCTGTTTTTT
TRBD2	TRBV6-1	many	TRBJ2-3	CASSKQGTSGVFTDTQYF	TGTGCCAGCAGTAAACAAGGGACTAGCGGGGTTTTCACAGATACGCAGTATTTT
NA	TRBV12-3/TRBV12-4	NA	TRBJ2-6	CASSPYTSGANVLTF	TGTGCCAGCAGTCCCTACACCTCTGGGGCCAACGTCCTGACTTTC
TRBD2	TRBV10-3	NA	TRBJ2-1	CAISESVTGLLAGGNEQFF	TGTGCCATCAGTGAGTCGGTGACAGGGTTGCTAGCGGGAGGGAATGAGCAGTTCTTC
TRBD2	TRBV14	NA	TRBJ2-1	CASSPRLASYPGEQFF	TGTGCCAGCAGCCCGCGACTAGCATCCTACCCGGGTGAGCAGTTCTTC
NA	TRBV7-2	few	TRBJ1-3	CASRPTGSGNTIYF	TGTGCCAGCAGACCGACAGGCTCTGGAAACACCATATATTTT
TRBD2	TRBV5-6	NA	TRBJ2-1	CASSSLAGGRYSEQFF	TGTGCCAGCAGCTCCCTAGCGGGAGGGCGTTATAGTGAGCAGTTCTTC
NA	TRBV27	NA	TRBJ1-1	CASSLSAPRGRAFF	TGTGCCAGCAGTTTATCGGCCCCCAGGGGCAGAGCTTTCTTT